This T cell receptor (beta chain) is drawn from a study of blood T cell repertoires in COVID-19. The overall study: Samples came from the United States, Italy and Spain, spanning acute and convalescent COVID-19. The cDNA or gDNA used as material had been derived from T cells, B-cell-depleted T cells, or PBMCs.

Original processing notes: Scientists estimated how many nucleated cells there were by amplifying reference gene primers. The repertoire was sequenced with immunoSEQ multiplex PCR; TCRdb's copy has only in-frame clones and lacks some. Clonal size and the V and J genes are those of that table, whereas D and trimming came from the DNA. The sample consists of under 250,000 clones, around 82% of them appearing once. In its sample, this clone was seen a few times. The CDR3 consists of 16 residues. Germline V gene data show CDR1 as GTSNPN and CDR2 as SVGIG (reference sequence). Trimming pared 2 bases from V and 2 bases from J, leaving 15 bases between.

Input material: peripheral blood. The chain has TRBV30 and TRBJ1-4; possible D gene TRBD1, 6 bases. The TCR comes from a woman in her sixties or seventies with acute or convalescent COVID-19. The CDR3 sequence is CAWSTPNRATNEKLFF. CDR3 DNA: TGTGCCTGGAGTACCCCAAACAGGGCCACTAATGAAAAACTGTTTTTT.